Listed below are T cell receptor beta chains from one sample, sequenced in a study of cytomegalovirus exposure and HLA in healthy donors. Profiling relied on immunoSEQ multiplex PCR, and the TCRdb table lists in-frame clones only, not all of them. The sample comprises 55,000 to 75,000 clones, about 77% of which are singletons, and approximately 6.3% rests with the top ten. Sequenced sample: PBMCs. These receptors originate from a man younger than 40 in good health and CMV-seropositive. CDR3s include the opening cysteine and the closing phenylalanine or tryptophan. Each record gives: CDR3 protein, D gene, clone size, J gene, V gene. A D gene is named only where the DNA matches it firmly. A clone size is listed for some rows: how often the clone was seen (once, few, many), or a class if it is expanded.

CDR3: CASRFTGTGANQPQHF
D: TRBD1
size: .
J: TRBJ1-5
V: TRBV28

CDR3: CASSLVRIWDRTDYEQYF
D: TRBD1
size: .
J: TRBJ2-7
V: TRBV7-2

CDR3: CASSLVLPGQFNEKLFF
D: TRBD1
size: .
J: TRBJ1-4
V: TRBV7-8

CDR3: CSVAGQVDRTEAFF
D: TRBD1
size: .
J: TRBJ1-1
V: TRBV29-1

CDR3: CASSSQGFSYGYTF
D: .
size: .
J: TRBJ1-2
V: TRBV27

CDR3: CSVEDSSGYTF
D: .
size: .
J: TRBJ1-2
V: TRBV29-1

CDR3: CASSSGLAGETQYF
D: TRBD2
size: .
J: TRBJ2-5
V: TRBV5-1

CDR3: CASSFPGRGGTDTQYF
D: TRBD2
size: .
J: TRBJ2-3
V: TRBV28

CDR3: CAINSVGTGDQPQHF
D: TRBD1
size: .
J: TRBJ1-5
V: TRBV10-3

CDR3: CASSQGETQYF
D: .
size: .
J: TRBJ2-5
V: TRBV7-3

CDR3: CARGQGDSLLHF
D: TRBD1
size: .
J: TRBJ1-6
V: TRBV2

CDR3: CASSPGTGYGYTF
D: TRBD1
size: .
J: TRBJ1-2
V: TRBV6-6

CDR3: CASSLTSGRGNTIYF
D: .
size: few
J: TRBJ1-3
V: TRBV7-9

CDR3: CASSQSQGTRAYEQYF
D: .
size: .
J: TRBJ2-7
V: TRBV4-2

CDR3: CASNQDSGELFF
D: .
size: .
J: TRBJ2-2
V: TRBV7-2

CDR3: CASSLTGSGNTIYF
D: .
size: .
J: TRBJ1-3
V: TRBV6-6

CDR3: CASRGTAFEKLFF
D: TRBD1
size: .
J: TRBJ1-4
V: TRBV27

CDR3: CAWRSPGGGSGELFF
D: .
size: .
J: TRBJ2-2
V: TRBV30

CDR3: CASSRQGLKETQYF
D: TRBD1
size: .
J: TRBJ2-5
V: TRBV7-2

CDR3: CASSIRVREQPQHF
D: .
size: .
J: TRBJ1-5
V: TRBV19

CDR3: CASSRTEPSNQPRHF
D: .
size: once
J: TRBJ1-5
V: TRBV6-5

CDR3: CASSLPGDGSYNSPLHF
D: .
size: .
J: TRBJ1-6
V: TRBV28

CDR3: CASTASGTGYGYGYTF
D: TRBD1
size: few
J: TRBJ1-2
V: TRBV5-4

CDR3: CASTRTSGGRTGELFF
D: TRBD2
size: .
J: TRBJ2-2
V: TRBV7-9

CDR3: CASSFVGTSVETQYF
D: TRBD2
size: .
J: TRBJ2-5
V: TRBV5-1

CDR3: CASSFTGTAYGYTF
D: TRBD1
size: .
J: TRBJ1-2
V: TRBV5-4

CDR3: CASSPGIIGNQPQHF
D: .
size: .
J: TRBJ1-5
V: TRBV7-2

CDR3: CASSLWDTNTQYF
D: .
size: .
J: TRBJ2-3
V: TRBV7-3

CDR3: CAIGADRGRSTEAFF
D: TRBD1
size: few
J: TRBJ1-1
V: TRBV10-3

CDR3: CASSLGGAQETQYF
D: TRBD1
size: few
J: TRBJ2-5
V: TRBV5-4

CDR3: CASSFGPRRVSTEAFF
D: .
size: .
J: TRBJ1-1
V: TRBV5-1

CDR3: CASSVDGTAHSNSPLHF
D: TRBD1
size: .
J: TRBJ1-6
V: TRBV9

CDR3: CASSPGARGTEAFF
D: .
size: .
J: TRBJ1-1
V: TRBV7-3

CDR3: CASSRTGLNTEAFF
D: TRBD1
size: .
J: TRBJ1-1
V: TRBV2

CDR3: CASTREGGTEAFF
D: .
size: few
J: TRBJ1-1
V: TRBV6-1

CDR3: CASSVGQWNTEAFF
D: .
size: .
J: TRBJ1-1
V: TRBV9

CDR3: CASSPPGVGEQYF
D: .
size: few
J: TRBJ2-5
V: TRBV5-1

CDR3: CADPGQGLAGELFF
D: TRBD1
size: .
J: TRBJ2-2
V: TRBV27

CDR3: CASSLRPGQGLYEQYF
D: TRBD1
size: .
J: .
V: TRBV7-9

CDR3: CASSLLNTEAFF
D: .
size: few
J: TRBJ1-1
V: TRBV7-6

CDR3: CASSGFPTAGSGYGYTF
D: .
size: .
J: TRBJ1-2
V: TRBV28

CDR3: CASSEPGQGVGEAFF
D: TRBD1
size: few
J: TRBJ1-1
V: TRBV28

CDR3: CASSEARDTQYF
D: .
size: .
J: TRBJ2-5
V: TRBV6-1

CDR3: CASSYQGTAFF
D: .
size: .
J: TRBJ1-1
V: TRBV6-5

CDR3: CATSRDRGDYGYTF
D: .
size: .
J: TRBJ1-2
V: TRBV15

CDR3: CAISDPGHSYEQYF
D: .
size: .
J: TRBJ2-7
V: TRBV10-3

CDR3: CASSLGPSTYEQYF
D: .
size: .
J: TRBJ2-7
V: TRBV7-6

CDR3: CASRRAGTALEQFF
D: TRBD1
size: few
J: TRBJ2-1
V: TRBV6-6

CDR3: CAISLTGVDQPQHF
D: TRBD1
size: few
J: TRBJ1-5
V: TRBV10-3

CDR3: CASSSPPGTPGEETQYF
D: .
size: .
J: TRBJ2-5
V: TRBV5-4

CDR3: CASSPQYRFRSSYNSPLHF
D: .
size: .
J: TRBJ1-6
V: TRBV28

CDR3: CASSPWVGQGGYGYTF
D: TRBD1
size: .
J: TRBJ1-2
V: TRBV7-2

CDR3: CAGGDRGSSYNSPLHF
D: TRBD1
size: .
J: TRBJ1-6
V: TRBV2

CDR3: CASSSKQGNYGYTF
D: .
size: .
J: TRBJ1-2
V: TRBV27

CDR3: CASSLIRETGGEAFF
D: TRBD1
size: .
J: TRBJ1-1
V: TRBV7-3

CDR3: CASRLSGGNTIYF
D: .
size: .
J: TRBJ1-3
V: TRBV30

CDR3: CAWSPADRVGDTQYF
D: TRBD1
size: .
J: TRBJ2-3
V: TRBV30

CDR3: CASSSYQETQYF
D: .
size: .
J: TRBJ2-5
V: TRBV11-2

CDR3: CASSVSRSSNEQFF
D: .
size: .
J: TRBJ2-1
V: TRBV9

CDR3: CASSLGRQVAGYTF
D: .
size: .
J: TRBJ1-2
V: TRBV28